This is a list of T cell receptor beta chains from one sample in a study of blood T cells in healthy people across ages. TCRdb itself ran the 5' RACE reads through MiXCR, one entry per CDR3 protein. Among some 670,000 distinct CDR3 sequences listed, about 51% were seen once. Specimen: blood. These receptors originate from a woman at least 80 years old in good health. Both conserved end residues are part of each CDR3. A D gene is named only where the DNA matches it firmly. Not every row has a clone size; where given, it reads once, few, many or a size class.

size: -
V: TRBV12-3/TRBV12-4
D: -
J: TRBJ2-7
CDR3: CASSFGQGEQYF
DNA: -

size: -
V: TRBV6-1
D: TRBD2
J: TRBJ2-4
CDR3: CASSQDRGGLAGGVNIQYF
DNA: TGTGCCAGCAGTCAGGACAGGGGAGGACTAGCGGGAGGGGTGAACATTCAGTACTTC

size: -
V: TRBV29-1
D: -
J: TRBJ2-7
CDR3: CSAAITRDTDNEQYF
DNA: TGCAGCGCCGCCATAACCCGGGACACAGACAATGAGCAGTACTTC

size: many
V: TRBV5-1
D: -
J: TRBJ2-7
CDR3: CASSSGTTYEQYF
DNA: TGCGCCAGCAGCAGCGGGACAACCTACGAGCAGTACTTC

size: -
V: TRBV7-2
D: -
J: TRBJ1-3
CDR3: CASRNQNSGNTIYF
DNA: TGTGCCAGCAGGAATCAAAACTCTGGAAACACCATATATTTT

size: -
V: TRBV20-1
D: -
J: TRBJ1-4
CDR3: CSPGEAPYEKLFF
DNA: TGCAGTCCCGGGGAGGCCCCCTATGAAAAACTGTTTTTT

size: -
V: TRBV10-2
D: TRBD1
J: TRBJ2-2
CDR3: CASSGTGGANTGELFF
DNA: TGCGCCAGCAGTGGGACAGGGGGCGCGAACACCGGGGAGCTGTTTTTT

size: many
V: TRBV12-3/TRBV12-4
D: -
J: TRBJ2-3
CDR3: CASSLGPSSTDTQYF
DNA: TGTGCCAGCAGTTTAGGTCCGTCTAGCACAGATACGCAGTATTTT

size: many
V: TRBV5-4
D: TRBD1
J: TRBJ2-3
CDR3: CASSLGQGIRGDTQYF
DNA: TGTGCCAGCAGCTTGGGACAGGGGATTCGGGGAGATACGCAGTATTTT

size: -
V: TRBV30
D: -
J: TRBJ2-4
CDR3: CAWSVLGNIQYF
DNA: TGTGCCTGGAGTGTACTAGGGAACATTCAGTACTTC

size: -
V: TRBV6-6
D: -
J: TRBJ2-7
CDR3: CASRRAVGYNEQYF
DNA: TGTGCCAGCAGGCGAGCGGTGGGCTACAATGAGCAGTACTTC

size: many
V: TRBV5-1
D: TRBD1
J: TRBJ2-3
CDR3: CASSLGGGPDTQYF
DNA: TGCGCCAGCAGCTTGGGAGGGGGCCCAGATACGCAGTATTTT

size: many
V: TRBV7-6
D: -
J: TRBJ2-1
CDR3: CASSLRGANEQFF
DNA: TGTGCCAGCAGCTTAAGGGGCGCAAATGAGCAGTTCTTC

size: many
V: TRBV10-3
D: -
J: TRBJ2-7
CDR3: CAIRGWSYEQYF
DNA: TGTGCCATCAGAGGATGGTCCTACGAGCAGTACTTC

size: -
V: TRBV7-9
D: -
J: TRBJ1-1
CDR3: CVSSLQENTEAFF
DNA: TGTGTCAGCAGCCTACAGGAGAACACTGAAGCTTTCTTT

size: -
V: TRBV28
D: TRBD1
J: TRBJ2-1
CDR3: CASSAGQGLSEQFF
DNA: TGTGCCAGCAGTGCAGGACAGGGACTCAGTGAGCAGTTCTTC

size: -
V: TRBV20-1
D: TRBD2
J: TRBJ2-7
CDR3: CSARAGTNYNEQYF
DNA: TGCAGTGCTAGAGCCGGGACTAACTACAATGAGCAGTACTTC

size: -
V: TRBV28
D: TRBD1
J: TRBJ2-7
CDR3: CASSERDRGYEQYF
DNA: TGTGCCAGCAGCGAACGGGACAGGGGCTACGAGCAGTACTTC

size: -
V: TRBV10-3
D: -
J: TRBJ2-3
CDR3: CAISDSGGGTDTQYF
DNA: TGTGCCATCAGTGATTCGGGTGGAGGGACTGATACGCAGTATTTT

size: -
V: TRBV6-1
D: TRBD2
J: TRBJ2-1
CDR3: CASSQGGTSGRRNEQFF
DNA: TGTGCCAGCAGTCAAGGGGGGACTAGCGGGAGGCGCAATGAGCAGTTCTTC

size: -
V: TRBV18
D: TRBD2
J: TRBJ2-5
CDR3: CASSPQRGPQETQYF
DNA: TGTGCCAGCTCACCTCAGCGGGGTCCTCAAGAGACCCAGTACTTC

size: -
V: TRBV27
D: TRBD1
J: TRBJ1-2
CDR3: CASKRTGTYGYTF
DNA: TGTGCCAGCAAACGGACAGGGACCTATGGCTACACCTTC

size: -
V: TRBV5-1
D: TRBD2
J: TRBJ2-1
CDR3: CASSSGTSTYNEQFF
DNA: TGCGCCAGCAGCAGCGGGACTTCAACCTACAATGAGCAGTTCTTC